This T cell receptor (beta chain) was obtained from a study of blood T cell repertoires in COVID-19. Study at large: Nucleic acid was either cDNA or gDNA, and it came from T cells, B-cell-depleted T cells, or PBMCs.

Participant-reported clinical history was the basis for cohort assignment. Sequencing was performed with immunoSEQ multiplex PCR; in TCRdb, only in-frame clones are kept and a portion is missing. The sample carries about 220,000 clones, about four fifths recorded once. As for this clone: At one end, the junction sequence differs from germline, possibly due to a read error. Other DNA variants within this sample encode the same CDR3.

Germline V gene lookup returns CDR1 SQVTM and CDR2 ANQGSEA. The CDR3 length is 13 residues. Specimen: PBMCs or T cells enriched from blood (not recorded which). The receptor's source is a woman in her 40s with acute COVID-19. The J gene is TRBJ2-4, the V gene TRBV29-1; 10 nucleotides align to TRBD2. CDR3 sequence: CSVSLAGAYGEYF. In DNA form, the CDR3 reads TGCAGCGTTTCGCTAGCGGGGGCCTATGGGGAGTATTTC.